The clone carrying this TCR beta chain appeared once. The data stem from a study of cytomegalovirus exposure and HLA in healthy donors. PCR was performed using 60 Vbeta and 13 Jbeta primers. TCRdb's copy holds only in-frame clones and misses some; the assay was immunoSEQ multiplex PCR. Of fewer than 250,000 clones in the sample, around four fifths were seen once. Germline CDR1 reads SQVTM; CDR2 reads ANQGSEA. The CDR3 is 11 amino acids. The V gene lost 7 bases and the J gene lost 2 bases, with 8 bases spanning the gap. The clonotype originates from a woman between 50 and 59 years old in good health and CMV-seropositive. Input material: PBMCs. The chain has TRBV29-1 and TRBJ1-2, with D possibly being TRBD1 (6 bases). CDR3 coding DNA: TGCAGCGCTACAGGGAACTATGGCTACACCTTC. As protein: CSATGNYGYTF. The full variable domain, with the rest looked up from reference TRBV29-1 and TRBJ1-2, is SAVISQKPSRDICQRGTSLTIQCQVDSQVTMMFWYRQQPGQSLTLIATANQGSEATYESGFVIDKFPISRPNLTFSTLTVSNMSPEDSSIYLCSATGNYGYTFGSGTRLTVV.